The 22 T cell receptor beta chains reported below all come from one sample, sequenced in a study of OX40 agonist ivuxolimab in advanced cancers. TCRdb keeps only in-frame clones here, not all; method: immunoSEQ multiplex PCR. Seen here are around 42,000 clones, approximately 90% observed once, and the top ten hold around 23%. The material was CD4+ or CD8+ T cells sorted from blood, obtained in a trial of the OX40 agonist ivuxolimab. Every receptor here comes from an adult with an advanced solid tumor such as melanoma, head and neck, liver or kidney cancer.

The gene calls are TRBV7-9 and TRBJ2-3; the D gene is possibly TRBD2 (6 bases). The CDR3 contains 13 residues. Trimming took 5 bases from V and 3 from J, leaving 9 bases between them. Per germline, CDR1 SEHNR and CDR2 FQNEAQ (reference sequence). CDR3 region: CASSDLATDTQYF. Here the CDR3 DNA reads TGTGCCAGCAGCGACCTAGCGACAGATACGCAGTATTTT. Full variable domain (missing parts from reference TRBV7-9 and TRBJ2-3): DTGVSQNPRHKITKRGQNVTFRCDPISEHNRLYWYRQTLGQGPEFLTYFQNEAQLEKSRLLSDRFSAERPKGSFSTLEIQRTEQGDSAMYLCASSDLATDTQYFGPGTRLTVL.

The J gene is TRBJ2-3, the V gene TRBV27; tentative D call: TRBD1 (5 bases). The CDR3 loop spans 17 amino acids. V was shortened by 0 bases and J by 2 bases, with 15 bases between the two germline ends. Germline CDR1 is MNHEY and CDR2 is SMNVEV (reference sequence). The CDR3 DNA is TGTGCCAGCAGTTTATCCCCTGAGCAGACAGACACAGATACGCAGTATTTT. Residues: CASSLSPEQTDTDTQYF.

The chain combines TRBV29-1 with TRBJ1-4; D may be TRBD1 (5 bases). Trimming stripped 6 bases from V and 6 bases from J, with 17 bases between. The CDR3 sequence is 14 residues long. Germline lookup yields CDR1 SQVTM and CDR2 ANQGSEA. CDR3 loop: CSVGKDAGDEKLFF. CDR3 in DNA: TGCAGCGTAGGCAAAGACGCGGGGGATGAAAAACTGTTTTTT.

Here the CDR3 DNA reads TGTGCCAGCACCCCCCTGGTTAGATTCTACAATGAGCAGTTCTTC. Residues: CASTPLVRFYNEQFF. V gene TRBV28 combines with J gene TRBJ2-1; D gene uncertain. Germline V gives CDR1 MDHEN, CDR2 SYDVKM. V gave up 7 bases and J gave up 3 bases, with 16 bases separating them. This CDR3 contains 15 residues.

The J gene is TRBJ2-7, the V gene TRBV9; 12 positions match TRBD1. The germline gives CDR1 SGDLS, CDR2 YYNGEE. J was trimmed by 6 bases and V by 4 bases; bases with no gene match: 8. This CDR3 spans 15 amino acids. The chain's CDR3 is CASSPRDRGLFEQYF. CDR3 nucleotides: TGTGCCAGCAGCCCCCGGGACAGGGGGCTGTTCGAGCAGTACTTC.

Here the CDR3 reads CASSYSSNNEQFF. The CDR3, as DNA: TGTGCCAGCAGTTACTCGAGTAACAATGAGCAGTTCTTC. The chain is built from TRBV6-5 and TRBJ2-1; no clear D. The length of the CDR3 is 13 residues. V was pared by 0 bases and J by 5 bases, with 5 bases between. Looked up from germline, CDR1 is MNHEY and CDR2 is SVGAGI.

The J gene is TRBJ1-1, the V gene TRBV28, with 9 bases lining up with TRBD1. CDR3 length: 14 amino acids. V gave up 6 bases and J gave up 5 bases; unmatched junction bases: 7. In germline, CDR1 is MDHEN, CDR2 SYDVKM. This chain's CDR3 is CASRLTGGGTEAFF. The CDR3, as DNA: TGTGCCAGCAGACTGACAGGGGGGGGGACTGAAGCTTTCTTT.

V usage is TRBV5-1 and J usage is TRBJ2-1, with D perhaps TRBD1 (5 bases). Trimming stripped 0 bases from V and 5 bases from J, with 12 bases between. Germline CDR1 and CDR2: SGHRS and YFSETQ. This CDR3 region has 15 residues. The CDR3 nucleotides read TGCGCCAGCAGCTTGGCAGGGTTCCGGGACAATGAGCAGTTCTTC. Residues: CASSLAGFRDNEQFF.

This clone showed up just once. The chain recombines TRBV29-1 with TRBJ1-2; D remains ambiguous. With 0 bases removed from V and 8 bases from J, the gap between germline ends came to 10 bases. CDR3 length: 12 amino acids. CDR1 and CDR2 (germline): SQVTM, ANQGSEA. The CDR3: CSVEDQSGGYTF. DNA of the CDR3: TGCAGCGTTGAAGACCAGTCGGGCGGCTACACCTTC.

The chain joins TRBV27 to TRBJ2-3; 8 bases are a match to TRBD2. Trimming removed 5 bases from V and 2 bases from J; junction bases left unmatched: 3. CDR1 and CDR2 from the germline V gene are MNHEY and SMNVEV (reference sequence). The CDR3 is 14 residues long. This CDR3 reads CASSNGLATDTQYF. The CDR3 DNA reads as TGTGCCAGCAGTAACGGACTAGCCACAGATACGCAGTATTTT.

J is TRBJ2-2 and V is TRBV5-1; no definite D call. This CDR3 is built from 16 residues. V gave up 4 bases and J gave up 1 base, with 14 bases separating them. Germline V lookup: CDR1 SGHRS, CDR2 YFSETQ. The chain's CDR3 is CASSPTHPLNTGELFF. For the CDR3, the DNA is TGCGCCAGCAGCCCGACACATCCCCTGAACACCGGGGAGCTGTTTTTT.

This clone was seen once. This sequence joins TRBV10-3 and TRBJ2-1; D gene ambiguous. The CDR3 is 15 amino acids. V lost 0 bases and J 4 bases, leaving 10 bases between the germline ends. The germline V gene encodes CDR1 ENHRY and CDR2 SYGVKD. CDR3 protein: CAISESIGLYNEQFF. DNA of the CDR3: TGTGCCATCAGTGAGTCGATTGGCCTTTACAATGAGCAGTTCTTC.

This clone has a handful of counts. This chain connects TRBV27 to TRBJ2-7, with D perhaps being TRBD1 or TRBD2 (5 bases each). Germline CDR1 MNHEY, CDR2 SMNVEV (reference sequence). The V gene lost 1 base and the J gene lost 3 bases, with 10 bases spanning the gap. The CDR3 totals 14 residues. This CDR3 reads CASSLWGRDYEQYF. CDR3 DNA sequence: TGTGCCAGCAGTTTATGGGGACGGGACTACGAGCAGTACTTC.

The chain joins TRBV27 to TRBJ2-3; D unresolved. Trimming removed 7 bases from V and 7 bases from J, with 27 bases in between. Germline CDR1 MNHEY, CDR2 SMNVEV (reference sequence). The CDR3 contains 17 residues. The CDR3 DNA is TGTGCCAGCAAGACTTCCCTCACATCGCCCCCGTTGAATACGCAGTATTTT. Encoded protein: CASKTSLTSPPLNTQYF.

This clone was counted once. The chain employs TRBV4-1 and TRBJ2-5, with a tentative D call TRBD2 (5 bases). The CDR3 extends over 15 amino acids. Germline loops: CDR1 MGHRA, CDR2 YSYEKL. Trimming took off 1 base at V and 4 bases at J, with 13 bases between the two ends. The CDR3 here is CASSQGTGSGETQYF. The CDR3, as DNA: TGCGCCAGCAGCCAAGGGACGGGGAGTGGAGAGACCCAGTACTTC.

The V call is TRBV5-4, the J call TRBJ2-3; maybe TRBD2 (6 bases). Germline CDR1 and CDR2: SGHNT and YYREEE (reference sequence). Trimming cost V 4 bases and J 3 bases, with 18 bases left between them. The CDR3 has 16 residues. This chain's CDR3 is CASSTEGTRATDTQYF. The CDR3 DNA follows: TGTGCCAGCAGCACCGAGGGGACTCGAGCAACAGATACGCAGTATTTT.

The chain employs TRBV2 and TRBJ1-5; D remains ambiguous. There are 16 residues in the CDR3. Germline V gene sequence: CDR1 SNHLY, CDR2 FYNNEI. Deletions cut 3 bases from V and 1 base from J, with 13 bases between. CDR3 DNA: TGTGCCAGCAGTGAGTTCAGCATCTTGAGCAATCAGCCCCAGCATTTT. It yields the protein CASSEFSILSNQPQHF.

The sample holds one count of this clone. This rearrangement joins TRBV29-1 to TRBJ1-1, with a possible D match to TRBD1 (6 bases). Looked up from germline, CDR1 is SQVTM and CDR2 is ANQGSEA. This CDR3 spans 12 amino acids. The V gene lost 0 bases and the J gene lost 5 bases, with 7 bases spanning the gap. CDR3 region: CSVEEGGTEAFF. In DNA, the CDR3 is TGCAGCGTTGAAGAAGGGGGAACTGAAGCTTTCTTT.

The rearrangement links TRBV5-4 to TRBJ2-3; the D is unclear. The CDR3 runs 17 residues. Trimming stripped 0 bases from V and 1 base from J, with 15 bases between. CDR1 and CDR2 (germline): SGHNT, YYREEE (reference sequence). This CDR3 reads CASSLEFEAHRTDTQYF. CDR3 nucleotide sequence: TGTGCCAGCAGCTTGGAATTCGAAGCGCACCGCACAGATACGCAGTATTTT.

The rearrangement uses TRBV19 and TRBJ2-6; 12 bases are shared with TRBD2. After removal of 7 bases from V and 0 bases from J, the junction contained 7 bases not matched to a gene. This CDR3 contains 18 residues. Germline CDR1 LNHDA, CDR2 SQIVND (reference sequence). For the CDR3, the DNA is TGTGCCAGTATCATGGGGACTAGCGGGTACTCTGGGGCCAACGTCCTGACTTTC. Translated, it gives CASIMGTSGYSGANVLTF.

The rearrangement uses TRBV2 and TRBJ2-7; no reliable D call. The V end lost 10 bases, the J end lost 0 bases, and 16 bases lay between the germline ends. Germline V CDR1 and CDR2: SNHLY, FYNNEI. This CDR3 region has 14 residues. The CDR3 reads CATLFPDSSYEQYF. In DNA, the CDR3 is TGTGCCACCCTTTTCCCGGATAGCTCCTACGAGCAGTACTTC.

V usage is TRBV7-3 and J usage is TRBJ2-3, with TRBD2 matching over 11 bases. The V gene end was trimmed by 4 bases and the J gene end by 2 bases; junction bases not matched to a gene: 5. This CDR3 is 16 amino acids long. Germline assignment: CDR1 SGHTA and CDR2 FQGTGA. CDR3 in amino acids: CASSSGTSGLTDTQYF. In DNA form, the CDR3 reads TGTGCCAGCAGCTCCGGGACTAGCGGACTCACAGATACGCAGTATTTT.